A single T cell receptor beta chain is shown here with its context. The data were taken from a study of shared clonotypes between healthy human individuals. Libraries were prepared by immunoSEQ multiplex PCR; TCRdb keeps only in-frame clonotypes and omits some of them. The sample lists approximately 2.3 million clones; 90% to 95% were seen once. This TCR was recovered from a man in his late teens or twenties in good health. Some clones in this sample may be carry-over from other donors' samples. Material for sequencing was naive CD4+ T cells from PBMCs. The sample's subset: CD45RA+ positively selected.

The CDR3, as DNA: TGTGCCAGCAGGCCCGGGACTAGCAGCGAGACCCAGTACTTC. Its protein product is CASRPGTSSETQYF. This chain uses TRBV2 with TRBJ2-5; TRBD2 matches at 9 bases. The CDR3 runs to 14 residues. Germline trimming cut 6 bases from V and 5 bases from J; bases unmatched to any gene: 7. CDR1 and CDR2 from the germline V gene are SNHLY and FYNNEI.